The clone carrying this T cell receptor (beta chain) was seen a few times. The antigen is undetermined. This specimen belongs to a study of CD8 T cells in ankylosing spondylitis. TCRdb recomputed calls from the 5' RACE reads with MiXCR, one row per CDR3 protein. The sample contains approximately 200,000 distinct CDR3 sequences, 13% of which appear only once. Study-wide findings and caveats: Roughly 8 highly homologous variants formed a TCR beta motif that appeared characteristic of ankylosing spondylitis blood.

Germline assignment: CDR1 MGHRA and CDR2 YSYEKL. V was shortened by 0 bases and J by 1 base, with 10 bases between the two germline ends. The CDR3 is 15 residues long. The chain combines TRBV4-1 with TRBJ2-7; D is possibly TRBD2 (5 bases). The source is a male donor with ankylosing spondylitis or in good health (not recorded which). Sequenced: blood, either unsorted or a sorted T cell fraction (not recorded which). Written as DNA, the CDR3 is TGCGCCAGCAGCCAAGACGATCGGGGTTCCTACGAGCAGTACTTC. This translates into CASSQDDRGSYEQYF.